This T cell receptor (beta chain) was sequenced during a study of vaccination effects on CD4 cells after COVID-19. Background on the study: All participants had two doses of either the BNT162b2 or mRNA-1273 vaccine.

Peptide-pool stimulation followed by sequencing identified expanded antigen-specific CD4+ clonotypes in the ViraFEST assay. Once cultured for around 11 days, the cells underwent separation to obtain CD4+ T cells. According to the study, vaccine recipients showed no prior SARS-CoV-2 infection and negative nucleocapsid antibodies. On both days 3 and 7, half of the culture medium was replaced with IL-2 medium. To note about this clone: What it recognizes is unknown.

TCRdb's table, derived via immunoSEQ multiplex PCR, lists solely in-frame clones and lacks some. The table lists 65,000 to 90,000 clones, 65% to 85% of them singletons. The clonotype was recovered from a human donor who received a COVID-19 vaccine. The material sequenced was CD4+ T cells from PBMCs cultured with HCoV-NL63 spike peptides, taken before COVID-19 vaccination.

The CDR3, as DNA: TGCGCCAGCAGCTTTCGGGGGTTAAATGAGCAGTTCTTC. Translated, it gives CASSFRGLNEQFF. The chain carries TRBV5-1 and TRBJ2-1; a possible D gene is TRBD2 (6 bases). Per the germline V gene, CDR1 is SGHRS and CDR2 is YFSETQ. The V end lost 2 bases, the J end lost 7 bases, and 10 bases lay between the germline ends. CDR3 length: 13 residues.